This passage covers 25 T cell receptor beta chains from one sample sequenced in a study of blood T cell repertoires in COVID-19. TCRdb keeps only in-frame clones here, not all; method: immunoSEQ multiplex PCR. The sample includes some 200,000 clones, 86% of them seen just once. The sequencing input was peripheral blood. These receptors were collected from a man aged 50-60 years with acute or convalescent COVID-19.

The chain couples TRBV5-1 to TRBJ1-1; TRBD1 agrees at 9 bases. The V gene's germline CDR1 is SGHRS and CDR2 YFSETQ. CDR3 length equals 17 residues. V lost 5 bases and J lost 2; bases outside the gene matches: 13. CDR3 residues: CASRTKPGQGQNTEAFF. In DNA, the CDR3 is TGCGCCAGCAGAACGAAGCCGGGACAGGGACAAAACACTGAAGCTTTCTTT.

The chain is built from TRBV10-3 and TRBJ1-4; 11 nucleotides line up with TRBD1. This CDR3 comprises 18 residues. V was clipped by 3 bases and J by 3 bases; unmatched bases: 9. Germline assignment: CDR1 ENHRY and CDR2 SYGVKD. The CDR3 region has the DNA TGTGCCATCAGTGATCGGGACAGGGGGACGTTTCCTAATGAAAAACTGTTTTTT. It is translated as CAISDRDRGTFPNEKLFF.

The chain employs TRBV6-6 and TRBJ1-6; a weak D match, TRBD1 (6 bases). The CDR3 is 14 amino acids. V lost 6 bases and J lost 5, with 11 bases in between. Germline values: CDR1 MNHNY, CDR2 SVGAGI (reference sequence). The CDR3 here is CASRLDSNNSPLHF. The CDR3 DNA sequence: TGTGCCAGCAGGCTGGACAGCAATAATTCACCCCTCCACTTT.

This clone was recorded a few times. The chain links TRBV6-5 to TRBJ1-3, with D possibly being TRBD1 (5 bases). This CDR3 is built from 15 residues. The ends were cut back, 2 bases at V and 0 bases at J, with 8 bases in the middle. Germline CDR1 reads MNHEY; CDR2 reads SVGAGI. The CDR3 bases are TGTGCCAGCAGTTACCAGGGCCTCTCTGGAAACACCATATATTTT. Amino acids: CASSYQGLSGNTIYF.

This clone was seen only once. This chain links TRBV20-1 with TRBJ1-2; possible D gene TRBD1, 6 bases. The CDR3 loop spans 12 amino acids. V lost 3 bases to trimming and J lost 5 bases, with 10 bases between them. Germline V lookup: CDR1 DFQATT, CDR2 SNEGSKA (reference sequence). CDR3 DNA sequence: TGCAGTGCTAGTGCAGGGGAGTATGGCTACACCTTC. This codes for CSASAGEYGYTF.

The chain combines TRBV5-1 with TRBJ1-1; TRBD1 matches 12 bases. This CDR3 contains 20 residues. Looked up from germline, CDR1 is SGHRS and CDR2 is YFSETQ. Trimming cost V 4 bases and J 3 bases; bases outside gene matches: 19. In DNA, the CDR3 is TGCGCCAGCAGCCCGATCCGGGACAGGGGGCGCCTGCAGAAGGACACTGAAGCTTTCTTT. Its protein is CASSPIRDRGRLQKDTEAFF. Full variable domain (outside the CDR3, taken from reference TRBV5-1 and TRBJ1-1): KAGVTQTPRYLIKTRGQQVTLSCSPISGHRSVSWYQQTPGQGLQFLFEYFSETQRNKGNFPGRFSGRQFSNSRSEMNVSTLELGDSALYLCASSPIRDRGRLQKDTEAFFGQGTRLTVV.

This chain joins TRBV7-9 and TRBJ2-1; D is unclear. Germline V CDR1 and CDR2: SEHNR, FQNEAQ (reference sequence). V lost 7 bases to trimming and J lost 5 bases, with 9 bases between them. The CDR3 has 12 residues. The CDR3 here is CASTPTHNEQFF. DNA for the CDR3: TGTGCCAGCACCCCGACTCACAATGAGCAGTTCTTC.

The chain couples TRBV30 to TRBJ2-3; 9 bases fit TRBD1. V shed 4 bases and J 9 bases; nucleotides not matched to a gene: 11. CDR1 and CDR2 from the germline V gene are GTSNPN and SVGIG (reference sequence). The CDR3 loop spans 14 amino acids. This CDR3 reads CAWTVGQGADTQYF. CDR3 sequence (DNA): TGTGCCTGGACCGTGGGACAGGGCGCCGACACGCAGTATTTT.

This rearrangement joins TRBV7-2 to TRBJ2-1, with TRBD2 identical over 12 bases. Germline-derived CDR1 and CDR2 are SGHTA and FQGNSA. This CDR3 has 16 amino acids. V lost 1 base and J lost 5; bases outside the gene matches: 3. Here the CDR3 DNA reads TGTGCCAGCAGCTTAGGCCCTAGCGGGGGGGACAATGAGCAGTTCTTC. It is translated as CASSLGPSGGDNEQFF.

The chain joins TRBV5-1 to TRBJ1-2, with a weak D call TRBD1 (5 bases). From germline, CDR1 is SGHRS and CDR2 YFSETQ. Between the trimmed V and J ends, which lost 4 bases and 0 bases, there was a span of 19 bases. CDR3 length: 17 residues. CDR3 coding DNA: TGCGCCAGCAGCGTGGGACTTAGCGACACAGCTAACTATGGCTACACCTTC. Translation: CASSVGLSDTANYGYTF.

This clone was picked up a small number of times. The chain has TRBV12-3 or TRBV12-4 and TRBJ1-2, with D perhaps matching TRBD1 (5 bases). This CDR3 has 12 amino acids. V was clipped by 7 bases and J by 2 bases, with 8 bases between them. CDR3 in amino acids: CASTRQNYGYTF. CDR3 in DNA: TGTGCCAGCACGCGACAGAACTATGGCTACACCTTC.

This clone is a singleton in its sample. This chain connects TRBV7-8 to TRBJ1-5, with 8 bases aligning to TRBD1. V gave up 2 bases and J gave up 2 bases; unmatched junction bases: 5. Germline assignment: CDR1 SGHVS and CDR2 FQNEAQ. The CDR3 has 16 residues. CDR3 nucleotides: TGTGCCAGCAGCTTATTTCCGGGACAGGGCAATCAGCCCCAGCATTTT. This gives the protein CASSLFPGQGNQPQHF.

This clone was counted between two and nine times. This rearrangement joins TRBV5-4 to TRBJ1-2; unclear D gene. Trimming stripped 2 bases from V and 4 bases from J, with 12 bases between. Looked up from germline, CDR1 is SGHNT and CDR2 is YYREEE (reference sequence). The CDR3 length is 14 residues. The CDR3 DNA reads as TGTGCCAGCAGCTTCCGGGAGCCCGGCTATGGCTACACCTTC. Its protein product is CASSFREPGYGYTF.

This chain uses TRBV5-4 with TRBJ1-2; TRBD1 might be the D (6 bases). The CDR3 consists of 14 residues. Germline assignment: CDR1 SGHNT and CDR2 YYREEE (reference sequence). Trimming left V 4 bases short and J 14 bases short, with 24 bases between. Here the CDR3 DNA reads TGTGCCAGCAGCGGGGGATCGGGGGGCCCCTTGGGGACCTTC. Amino acids: CASSGGSGGPLGTF.

This clone appeared once. The chain is built from TRBV10-1 and TRBJ1-4; the match to TRBD1 covers 8 bases. The germline gives CDR1 WNHNN, CDR2 SYGVQD (reference sequence). The CDR3 is made up of 15 amino acids. V was clipped by 2 bases and J by 6 bases; unmatched bases: 5. The CDR3 DNA is TGCGCCAGCAGTGAGAGGGCAGGGGGCGATGAAAAACTGTTTTTT. The encoded protein is CASSERAGGDEKLFF.

The rearrangement uses TRBV25-1 and TRBJ2-5, with D unresolved. The germline V and J ends were trimmed by 5 bases and 1 base, with 11 bases remaining between them. The CDR3 is 14 residues long. In germline, CDR1 is MGHDK, CDR2 SYGVNS. CDR3 in DNA: TGTGCCAGCAGTTCCCCAGTCTTCCAAGAGACCCAGTACTTC. It is translated as CASSSPVFQETQYF.

The genes are TRBV6-1 and TRBJ1-1; perhaps TRBD1 as D (5 bases). CDR3 length: 16 amino acids. The V end lost 2 bases, the J end lost 5 bases, and 18 bases lay between the germline ends. Germline CDR1 MNHNS, CDR2 SASEGT. The DNA for the CDR3 is TGTGCCAGCAGTGAACAATTACAGGATCGGGGGACTGAAGCTTTCTTT. It encodes CASSEQLQDRGTEAFF.

J is TRBJ1-4 and V is TRBV21-1; TRBD1 is taken as the D call from the table, unchecked against the DNA. TRBV21-1 is a documented pseudogene. The CDR3 loop spans 14 amino acids. The CDR3 sequence: CASNSDRADEKLFF. For the CDR3, the DNA is TGTGCCAGCAATTCGGACAGGGCCGATGAAAAACTGTTTTTT.

CDR3 nucleotides: TGCGCCAGCAGCTTGGCAGGAACGAGCAAGACCCAGTACTTC. It specifies CASSLAGTSKTQYF. This chain links TRBV5-1 with TRBJ2-5, with D hard to call. Germline V gene lookup returns CDR1 SGHRS and CDR2 YFSETQ. V lost 0 bases, J lost 6 bases, and 12 bases lay in between. There are 14 residues in the CDR3.

The chain uses TRBV6-5 and TRBJ1-2; D is perhaps TRBD1 (6 bases). The V end was cut by 6 bases, the J end by 1 base, with 9 bases between. From germline, CDR1 is MNHEY and CDR2 SVGAGI. The CDR3 is 13 residues long. The CDR3 coding sequence is TGTGCCAGCAGGGACAGTGGTAACTATGGCTACACCTTC. Translated, it gives CASRDSGNYGYTF.

The chain joins TRBV19 to TRBJ1-5, with TRBD1 as a possible D gene (5 bases). The germline V and J ends were trimmed by 1 base and 2 bases, with 9 bases remaining between them. CDR3 length equals 15 residues. CDR1 and CDR2 (germline): LNHDA, SQIVND (reference sequence). The CDR3 region is CASSIGGERNQPQHF. The CDR3 nucleotides are TGTGCCAGTAGTATAGGGGGGGAACGCAATCAGCCCCAGCATTTT.

This chain links TRBV6-4 with TRBJ1-1; D is possibly TRBD1 (5 bases). The length of the CDR3 is 13 residues. The V gene lost 4 bases and the J gene lost 5 bases, with 11 bases spanning the gap. Germline V gives CDR1 MRHNA, CDR2 SNTAGT. CDR3 coding DNA: TGTGCCAGCAGTGGGGAGGCAGGGACTGAAGCTTTCTTT. Translating gives CASSGEAGTEAFF.

The CDR3 sequence is CASSTGLKNTEAFF. Here the CDR3 DNA reads TGTGCCAGCAGCACGGGACTAAAGAACACTGAAGCTTTCTTT. The gene calls are TRBV11-2 and TRBJ1-1, with D perhaps TRBD1 (5 bases). V was shortened by 5 bases and J by 1 base, with 11 bases between the two germline ends. The CDR3 sequence is 14 residues long. CDR1 and CDR2 (germline): SGHAT, FQNNGV.

The rearrangement joins TRBV7-5 to TRBJ2-5; TRBD2, the table's D call, lacks a check against the DNA. TRBV7-5 is a pseudogene locus. The CDR3 totals 17 residues. This chain's CDR3 is CVRSLNSSGGAFETQYF. The CDR3 DNA reads as TGTGTCAGAAGCTTAAATAGTAGTGGCGGGGCTTTTGAGACCCAGTACTTC.

This rearrangement joins TRBV18 to TRBJ1-3, with D possibly TRBD1 on 6 matching bases. V was pared by 6 bases and J by 0 bases, with 18 bases between. The V gene's germline CDR1 is KGHSH and CDR2 LQKENI. This CDR3 has 17 amino acids. Here the CDR3 reads CASSVRQTGSSGNTIYF. The CDR3 DNA follows: TGTGCCAGCTCTGTCCGGCAGACAGGAAGCTCTGGAAACACCATATATTTT.